The present entry profiles one TCR beta chain with its context. The antigen is unknown. Trimming shortened V by 5 bases and J by 1 base, and 12 bases separated the two germline ends. Germline V CDR1 and CDR2: SGHRS, YFSETQ. There are 14 residues in the CDR3. Antigen-specific CD4+ T cells expanded by the ViraFEST assay with viral peptide pools were then sequenced. Culture proceeded for 10 days, and CD4+ T cells were then isolated. Participants completed two doses of the BNT162b2 or mRNA-1273 vaccine. PBMC cultures contained approximately 1.8 million cells per well, 10 IU/ml IL-2 and roughly 9.4 ug/ml peptides. IL-2 medium was substituted for half the medium on days 3 and 7. Method: immunoSEQ multiplex PCR; TCRdb's copy keeps in-frame clones and lacks some. Among some 22,000 clones listed, 60% to 80% were seen once. This entry is derived from a study of vaccination effects on CD4 cells after COVID-19. Study-level background: Researchers obtained post-vaccine samples at a median of 72 days past the second dose.

The sample here was CD4+ T cells from PBMCs cultured with HCoV-NL63 spike peptides, taken after COVID-19 vaccination. The chain employs TRBV5-1 and TRBJ1-1; D might be TRBD1 (5 bases). The TCR was taken from a human donor who received a COVID-19 vaccine. The CDR3 DNA reads TGCGCCAGCAGATCCAACGGACAGAACACTGAAGCTTTCTTT. It yields the protein CASRSNGQNTEAFF.